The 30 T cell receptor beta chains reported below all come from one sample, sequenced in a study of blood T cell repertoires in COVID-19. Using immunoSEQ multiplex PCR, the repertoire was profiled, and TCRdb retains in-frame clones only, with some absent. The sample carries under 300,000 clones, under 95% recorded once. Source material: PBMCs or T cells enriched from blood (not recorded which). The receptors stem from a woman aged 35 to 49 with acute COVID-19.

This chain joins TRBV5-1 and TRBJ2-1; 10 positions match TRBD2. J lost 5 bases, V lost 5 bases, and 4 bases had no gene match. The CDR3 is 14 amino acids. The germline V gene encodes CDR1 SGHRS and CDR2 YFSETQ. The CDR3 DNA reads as TGCGCCAGCAGTAGGCTAGCGGGAGACAATGAGCAGTTCTTC. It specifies CASSRLAGDNEQFF. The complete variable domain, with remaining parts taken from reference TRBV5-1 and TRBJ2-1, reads KAGVTQTPRYLIKTRGQQVTLSCSPISGHRSVSWYQQTPGQGLQFLFEYFSETQRNKGNFPGRFSGRQFSNSRSEMNVSTLELGDSALYLCASSRLAGDNEQFFGPGTRLTVL.

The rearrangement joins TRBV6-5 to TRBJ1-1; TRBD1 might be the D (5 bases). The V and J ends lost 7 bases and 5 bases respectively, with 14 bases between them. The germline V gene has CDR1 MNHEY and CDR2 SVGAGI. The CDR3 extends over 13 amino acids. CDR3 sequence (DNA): TGTGCCAGCAAAGTGGGGCAGGAAACTGAAGCTTTCTTT. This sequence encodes CASKVGQETEAFF.

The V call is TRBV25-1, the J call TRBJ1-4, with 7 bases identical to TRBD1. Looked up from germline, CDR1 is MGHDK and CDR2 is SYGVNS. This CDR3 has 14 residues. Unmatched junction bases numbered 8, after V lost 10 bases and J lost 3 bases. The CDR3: CAKGTGVANEKLFF. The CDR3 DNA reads TGTGCCAAAGGAACAGGGGTGGCTAATGAAAAACTGTTTTTT.

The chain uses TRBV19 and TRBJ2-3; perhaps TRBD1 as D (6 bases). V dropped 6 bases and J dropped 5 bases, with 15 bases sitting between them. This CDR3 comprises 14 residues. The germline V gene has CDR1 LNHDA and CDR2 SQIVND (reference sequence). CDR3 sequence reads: CASSITQGKDTQYF. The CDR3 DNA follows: TGTGCCAGTAGCATCACACAGGGAAAAGATACGCAGTATTTT.

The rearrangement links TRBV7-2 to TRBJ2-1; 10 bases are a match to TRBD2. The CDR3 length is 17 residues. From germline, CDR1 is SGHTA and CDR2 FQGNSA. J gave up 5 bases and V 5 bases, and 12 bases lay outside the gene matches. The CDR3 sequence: CASSKGSGGTPNNEQFF. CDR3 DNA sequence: TGTGCCAGCAGCAAGGGTAGCGGGGGGACACCGAACAATGAGCAGTTCTTC.

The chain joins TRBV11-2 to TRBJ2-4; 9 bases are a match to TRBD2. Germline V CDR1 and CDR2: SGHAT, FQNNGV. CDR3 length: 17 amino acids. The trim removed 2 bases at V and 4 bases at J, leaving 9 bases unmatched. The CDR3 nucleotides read TGTGCCAGCAGCTTAACTGGACTAGCGATAAATAAAAACATTCAGTACTTC. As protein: CASSLTGLAINKNIQYF.

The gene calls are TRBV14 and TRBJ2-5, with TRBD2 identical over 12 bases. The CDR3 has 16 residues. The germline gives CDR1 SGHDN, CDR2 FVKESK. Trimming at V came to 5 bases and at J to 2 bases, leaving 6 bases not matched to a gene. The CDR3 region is CASSKTSGRYQETQYF. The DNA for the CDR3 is TGTGCCAGCAGCAAGACTAGCGGGAGATATCAAGAGACCCAGTACTTC.

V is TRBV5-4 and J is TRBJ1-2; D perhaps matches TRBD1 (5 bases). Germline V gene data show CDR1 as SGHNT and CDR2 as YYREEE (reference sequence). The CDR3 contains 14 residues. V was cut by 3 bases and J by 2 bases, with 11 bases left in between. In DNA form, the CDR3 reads TGTGCCAGCAGCTCAACAGGCGCGAACTATGGCTACACCTTC. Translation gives CASSSTGANYGYTF.

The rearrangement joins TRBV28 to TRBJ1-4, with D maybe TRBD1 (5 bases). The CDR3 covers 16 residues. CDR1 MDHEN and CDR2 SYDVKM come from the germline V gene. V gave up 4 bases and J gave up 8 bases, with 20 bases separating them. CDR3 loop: CASSSPVGPGWEKLFF. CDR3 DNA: TGTGCCAGCAGTTCCCCCGTGGGGCCCGGGTGGGAAAAACTGTTTTTT.

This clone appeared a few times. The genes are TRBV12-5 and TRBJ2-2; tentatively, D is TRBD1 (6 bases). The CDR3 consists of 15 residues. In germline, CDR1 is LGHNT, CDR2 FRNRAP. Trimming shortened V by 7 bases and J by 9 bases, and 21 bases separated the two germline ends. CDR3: CASVPSGQTTRELFF. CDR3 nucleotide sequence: TGTGCTAGTGTCCCCAGTGGACAGACGACAAGGGAGCTGTTTTTT.

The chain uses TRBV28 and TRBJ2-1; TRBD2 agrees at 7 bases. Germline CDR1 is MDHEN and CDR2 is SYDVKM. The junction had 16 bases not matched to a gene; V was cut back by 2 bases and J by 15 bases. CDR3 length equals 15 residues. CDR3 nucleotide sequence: TGTGCCAGCAGTTTAGCGCTAGCGGAGACTACCGGGCGGTTCTTC. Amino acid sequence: CASSLALAETTGRFF.

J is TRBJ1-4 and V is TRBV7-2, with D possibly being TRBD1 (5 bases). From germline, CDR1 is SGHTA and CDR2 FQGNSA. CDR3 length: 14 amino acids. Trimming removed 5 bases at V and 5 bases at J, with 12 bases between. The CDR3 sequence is CASSRRAGNEKLFF. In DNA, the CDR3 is TGTGCCAGCAGCCGTAGGGCAGGGAATGAAAAACTGTTTTTT.

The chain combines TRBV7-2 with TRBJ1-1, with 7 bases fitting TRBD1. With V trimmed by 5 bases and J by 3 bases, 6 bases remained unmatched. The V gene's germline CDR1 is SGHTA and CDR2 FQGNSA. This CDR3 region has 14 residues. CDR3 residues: CASSLRQGDTEAFF. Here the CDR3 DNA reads TGTGCCAGCAGCCTTAGACAGGGCGACACTGAAGCTTTCTTT.

CDR3 region: CASSPLSALAEETQYF. DNA for the CDR3: TGTGCCAGCTCACCATTATCTGCGCTAGCGGAAGAGACCCAGTACTTC. V gene TRBV18 combines with J gene TRBJ2-5, with 7 bases fitting TRBD2. Per germline, CDR1 KGHSH and CDR2 LQKENI. With 2 bases clipped from V and 3 bases from J, the junction kept 9 bases outside the gene matches. The CDR3 loop spans 16 amino acids. The full variable domain, with the rest looked up from reference TRBV18 and TRBJ2-5, is NAGVMQNPRHLVRRRGQEARLRCSPMKGHSHVYWYRQLPEEGLKFMVYLQKENIIDESGMPKERFSAEFPKEGPSILRIQQVVRGDSAAYFCASSPLSALAEETQYFGPGTRLLVL.

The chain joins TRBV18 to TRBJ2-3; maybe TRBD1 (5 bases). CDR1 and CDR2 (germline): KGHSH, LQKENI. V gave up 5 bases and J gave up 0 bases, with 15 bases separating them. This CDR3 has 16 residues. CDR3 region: CASSIQVSYSTDTQYF. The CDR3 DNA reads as TGTGCCAGCTCAATACAGGTCTCCTATAGCACAGATACGCAGTATTTT. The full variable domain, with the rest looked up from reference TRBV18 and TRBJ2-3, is NAGVMQNPRHLVRRRGQEARLRCSPMKGHSHVYWYRQLPEEGLKFMVYLQKENIIDESGMPKERFSAEFPKEGPSILRIQQVVRGDSAAYFCASSIQVSYSTDTQYFGPGTRLTVL.

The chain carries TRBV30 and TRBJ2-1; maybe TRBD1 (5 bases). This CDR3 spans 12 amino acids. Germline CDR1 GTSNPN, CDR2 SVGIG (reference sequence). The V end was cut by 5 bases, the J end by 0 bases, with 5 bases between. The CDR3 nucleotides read TGTGCCTGGGGGGCCTCCTACAATGAGCAGTTCTTC. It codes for CAWGASYNEQFF.

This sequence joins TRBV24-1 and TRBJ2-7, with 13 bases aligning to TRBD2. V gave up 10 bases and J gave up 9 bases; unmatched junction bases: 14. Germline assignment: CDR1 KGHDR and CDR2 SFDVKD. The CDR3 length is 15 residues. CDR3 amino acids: CATSPGLAGPYVQYF. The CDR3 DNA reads TGTGCCACGAGTCCGGGACTAGCGGGACCATATGTGCAGTACTTC.

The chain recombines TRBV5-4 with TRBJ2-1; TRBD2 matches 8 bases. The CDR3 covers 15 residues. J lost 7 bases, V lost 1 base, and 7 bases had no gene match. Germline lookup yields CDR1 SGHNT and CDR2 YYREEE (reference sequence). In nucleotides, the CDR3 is TGTGCCAGCAGCTTGAGCGGGAGAGGGTCTAATGAGCAGTTCTTC. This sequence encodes CASSLSGRGSNEQFF.

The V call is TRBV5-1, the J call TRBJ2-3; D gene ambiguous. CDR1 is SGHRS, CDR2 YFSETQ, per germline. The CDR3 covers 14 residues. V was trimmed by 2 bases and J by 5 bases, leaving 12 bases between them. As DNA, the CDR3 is TGCGCCAGCAGCTTCTCCAACAGAAGAGATACGCAGTATTTT. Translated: CASSFSNRRDTQYF.

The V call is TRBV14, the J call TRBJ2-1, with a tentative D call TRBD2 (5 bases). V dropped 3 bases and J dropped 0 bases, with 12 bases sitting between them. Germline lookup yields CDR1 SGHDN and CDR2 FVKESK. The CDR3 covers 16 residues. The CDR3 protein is CASSQVSGSSYNEQFF. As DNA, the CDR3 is TGTGCCAGCAGCCAGGTCTCGGGGAGCTCCTACAATGAGCAGTTCTTC.

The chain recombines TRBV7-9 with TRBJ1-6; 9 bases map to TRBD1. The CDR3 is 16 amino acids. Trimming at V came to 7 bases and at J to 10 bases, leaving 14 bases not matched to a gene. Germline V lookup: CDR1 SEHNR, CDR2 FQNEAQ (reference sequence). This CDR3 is CASTQSGTGGRSPLHF. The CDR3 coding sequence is TGTGCCAGCACCCAATCGGGAACAGGGGGCCGATCACCCCTCCACTTT.

The CDR3 sequence: CASSTSDRAEQYF. Here the CDR3 DNA reads TGTGCCAGTAGTACCTCCGACAGGGCCGAGCAGTACTTC. The chain carries TRBV19 and TRBJ2-7; TRBD1 matches 7 bases. V lost 4 bases to trimming and J lost 6 bases; unmatched junction nucleotides: 6. The germline V gene has CDR1 LNHDA and CDR2 SQIVND (reference sequence). The CDR3 is 13 residues long.

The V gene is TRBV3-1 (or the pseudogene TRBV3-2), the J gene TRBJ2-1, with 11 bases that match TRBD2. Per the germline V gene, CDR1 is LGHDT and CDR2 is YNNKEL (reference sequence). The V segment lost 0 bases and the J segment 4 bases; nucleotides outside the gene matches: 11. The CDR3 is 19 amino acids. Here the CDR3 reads CASSQDIMTSGTTYNEQFF. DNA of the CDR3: TGTGCCAGCAGCCAAGATATAATGACTAGCGGGACGACTTACAATGAGCAGTTCTTC.

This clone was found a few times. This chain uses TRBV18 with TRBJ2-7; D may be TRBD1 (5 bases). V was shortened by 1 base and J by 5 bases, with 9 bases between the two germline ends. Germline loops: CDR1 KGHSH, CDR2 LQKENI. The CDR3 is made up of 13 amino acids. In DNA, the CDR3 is TGTGCCAGCTCACCACTCAGGGAACACGAGCAGTACTTC. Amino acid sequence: CASSPLREHEQYF. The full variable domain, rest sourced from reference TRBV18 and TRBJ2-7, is NAGVMQNPRHLVRRRGQEARLRCSPMKGHSHVYWYRQLPEEGLKFMVYLQKENIIDESGMPKERFSAEFPKEGPSILRIQQVVRGDSAAYFCASSPLREHEQYFGPGTRLTVT.

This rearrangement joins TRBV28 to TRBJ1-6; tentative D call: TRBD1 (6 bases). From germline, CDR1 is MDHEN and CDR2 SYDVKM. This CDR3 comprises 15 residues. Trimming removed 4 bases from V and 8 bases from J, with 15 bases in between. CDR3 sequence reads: CASSSFTGSYSPLHF. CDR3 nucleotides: TGTGCCAGCAGTTCTTTTACAGGGTCTTATTCACCCCTCCACTTT.

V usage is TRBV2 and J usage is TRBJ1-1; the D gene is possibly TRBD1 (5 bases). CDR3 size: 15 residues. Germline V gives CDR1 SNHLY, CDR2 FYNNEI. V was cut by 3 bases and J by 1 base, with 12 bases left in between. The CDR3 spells CASSDRGGRNTEAFF. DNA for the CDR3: TGTGCCAGCAGTGACCGGGGGGGTCGGAACACTGAAGCTTTCTTT.

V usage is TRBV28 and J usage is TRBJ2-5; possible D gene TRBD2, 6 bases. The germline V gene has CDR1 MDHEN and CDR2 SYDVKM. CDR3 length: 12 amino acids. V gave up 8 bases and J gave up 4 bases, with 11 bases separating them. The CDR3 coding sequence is TGTGCCAGCGAGGGGACTGTAGAGACCCAGTACTTC. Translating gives CASEGTVETQYF.

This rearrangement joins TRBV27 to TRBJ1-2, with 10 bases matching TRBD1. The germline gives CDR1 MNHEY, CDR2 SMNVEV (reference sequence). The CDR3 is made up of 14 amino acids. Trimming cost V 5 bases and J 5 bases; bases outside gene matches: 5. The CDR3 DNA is TGTGCCAGCAGTCGACAGGGGGCAGGGTATGGCTACACCTTC. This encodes CASSRQGAGYGYTF.

This CDR3 is CASKRWTSEANEQFF. The CDR3 bases are TGCGCCAGCAAGCGGTGGACTAGCGAGGCAAATGAGCAGTTCTTC. The rearrangement joins TRBV5-1 to TRBJ2-1; 9 bases map to TRBD2. Germline V gene sequence: CDR1 SGHRS, CDR2 YFSETQ. The CDR3 totals 15 residues. The J segment lost 7 bases and the V segment lost 6 bases, leaving 11 bases of the junction unmatched. The full variable domain, with the rest looked up from reference TRBV5-1 and TRBJ2-1, is KAGVTQTPRYLIKTRGQQVTLSCSPISGHRSVSWYQQTPGQGLQFLFEYFSETQRNKGNFPGRFSGRQFSNSRSEMNVSTLELGDSALYLCASKRWTSEANEQFFGPGTRLTVL.

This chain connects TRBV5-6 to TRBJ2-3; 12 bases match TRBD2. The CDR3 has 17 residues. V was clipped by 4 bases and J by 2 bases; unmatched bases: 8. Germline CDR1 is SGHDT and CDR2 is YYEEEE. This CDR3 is CASSLRTSGTYTDTQYF. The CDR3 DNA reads TGTGCCAGCAGCCTCAGGACTAGCGGGACATACACAGATACGCAGTATTTT.